This TCR beta chain was found in a study of radiotherapy plus CTLA-4 blockade in lung cancer. Sequenced by immunoSEQ multiplex PCR; TCRdb stores in-frame clones only, minus some. This sample has 60,000 to 85,000 clones, with around nine tenths found just once. The study treated chemo-refractory metastatic non-small-cell lung cancer patients with focal radiation plus ipilimumab CTLA-4 blockade. The sequencing here drew on peripheral blood, taken from a patient treated with radiotherapy plus ipilimumab. The clonotype originates from a human donor with non-small cell lung cancer who had stable disease on radiotherapy plus ipilimumab.

The CDR3 is CASSREGQGPYREQYF. The CDR3 DNA sequence: TGCGCCAGCAGCAGAGAAGGACAGGGGCCCTATCGGGAGCAGTACTTC. The J gene is TRBJ2-7, the V gene TRBV5-1, with 9 bases that match TRBD1. The CDR3 spans 16 residues. V dropped 4 bases and J dropped 7; count of bases not matched to a gene: 15. Germline V gene lookup returns CDR1 SGHRS and CDR2 YFSETQ. Drawing the rest from reference TRBV5-1 and TRBJ2-7, the complete variable domain is KAGVTQTPRYLIKTRGQQVTLSCSPISGHRSVSWYQQTPGQGLQFLFEYFSETQRNKGNFPGRFSGRQFSNSRSEMNVSTLELGDSALYLCASSREGQGPYREQYFGPGTRLTVT.